This T cell receptor (beta chain) was sequenced for a study of blood T cell repertoires in COVID-19. Study details: In each case, the material was cDNA or gDNA derived from T cells, B-cell-depleted T cells, or PBMCs.

The germline V and J ends were trimmed by 2 bases and 0 bases, with 13 bases remaining between them. The CDR3 spans 16 residues. The germline V gene has CDR1 SGHTA and CDR2 FQGNSA. Recovered status applied to Cohort 3 donors who had two consecutive negative PCRs. It also applied to those with clearance or with symptom resolution. The protocol was immunoSEQ multiplex PCR, while the TCRdb copy is restricted to in-frame clones and leaves out a portion. Among some 490,000 clones listed, about nine tenths were seen once. Sequencing was carried out using PBMCs or T cells enriched from blood (not recorded which). This rearrangement joins TRBV7-2 to TRBJ1-1; perhaps TRBD1 as D (6 bases). The TCR sequence derives from a woman aged 60 to 75 who had recovered from COVID-19. The CDR3 nucleotides are TGTGCCAGCAGCTTATATCTGGGACACATGAACACTGAAGCTTTCTTT. Translated, it gives CASSLYLGHMNTEAFF.